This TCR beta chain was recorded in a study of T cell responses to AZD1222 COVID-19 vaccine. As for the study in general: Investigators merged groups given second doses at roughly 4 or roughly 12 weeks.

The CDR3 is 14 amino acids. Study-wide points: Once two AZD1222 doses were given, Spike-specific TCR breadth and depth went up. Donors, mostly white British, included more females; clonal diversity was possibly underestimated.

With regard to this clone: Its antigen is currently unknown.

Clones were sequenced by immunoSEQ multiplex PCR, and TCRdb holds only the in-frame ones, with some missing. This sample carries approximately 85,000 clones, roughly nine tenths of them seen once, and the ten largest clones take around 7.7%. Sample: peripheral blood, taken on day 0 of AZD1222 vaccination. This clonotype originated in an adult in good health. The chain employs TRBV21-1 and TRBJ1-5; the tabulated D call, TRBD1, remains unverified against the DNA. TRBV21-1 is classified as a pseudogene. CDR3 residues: CASDSYGSNQPQHF. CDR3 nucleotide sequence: TGTGCCAGCGACAGTTATGGAAGCAATCAGCCCCAGCATTTT.